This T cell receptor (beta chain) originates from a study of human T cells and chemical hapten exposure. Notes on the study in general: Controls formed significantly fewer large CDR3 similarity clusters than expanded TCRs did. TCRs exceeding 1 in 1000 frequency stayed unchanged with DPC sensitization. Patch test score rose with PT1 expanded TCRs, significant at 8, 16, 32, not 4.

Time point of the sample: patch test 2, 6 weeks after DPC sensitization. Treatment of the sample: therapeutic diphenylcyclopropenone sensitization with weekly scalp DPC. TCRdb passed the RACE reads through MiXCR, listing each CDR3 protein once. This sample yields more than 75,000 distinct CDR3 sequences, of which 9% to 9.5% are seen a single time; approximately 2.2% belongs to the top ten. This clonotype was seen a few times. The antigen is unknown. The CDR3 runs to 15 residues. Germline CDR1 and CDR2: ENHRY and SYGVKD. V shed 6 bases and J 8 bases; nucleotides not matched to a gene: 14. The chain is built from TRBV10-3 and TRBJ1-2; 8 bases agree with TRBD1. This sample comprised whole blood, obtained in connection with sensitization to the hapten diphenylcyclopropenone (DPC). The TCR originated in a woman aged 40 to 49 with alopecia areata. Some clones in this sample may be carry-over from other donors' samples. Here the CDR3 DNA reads TGTGCCATCAGCGAGAGGGACAGGACCCCGGGAGGCTACACCTTC. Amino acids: CAISERDRTPGGYTF.